Following are 21 T cell receptor beta chains from one sample sequenced in a study of cytomegalovirus exposure and HLA in healthy donors (dated by TCRdb to 2015 to 2018). Library prep was done by the immunoSEQ multiplex PCR assay. The multiplex PCR relied on a mix of 60 forward primers for TCR Vbeta segments and 13 reverse primers for TCR Jbeta segments. The table comes from immuneACCESS by way of TCRdb, which keeps in-frame sequences with V and J called. Part of the clones is missing from these tables; in studies checked, under half for an unresolved V gene and the rest for unknown reasons. The sample includes 95,000 to 150,000 clones, with roughly a tenth observed a single time. Jointly, the top ten make up around 4.6% of the sample. Sequencing was carried out using PBMCs. Every receptor here comes from a woman aged 18-30 years in good health and CMV-seropositive.

The table lists this clone with a few counts. The CDR3 bases are TGTGCCTGGTTGGGACAGACGAACACTGAAGCTTTCTTT. As protein: CAWLGQTNTEAFF. V gene TRBV30 combines with J gene TRBJ1-1; 7 bases line up with TRBD1. This CDR3 region has 13 residues. V gave up 5 bases and J gave up 1 base; unmatched junction bases: 4. Germline V gives CDR1 GTSNPN, CDR2 SVGIG (reference sequence).

The genes are TRBV5-8 and TRBJ2-1; 9 bases agree with TRBD2. Trimming removed 3 bases from V and 6 bases from J; junction bases left unmatched: 4. CDR3 length: 14 amino acids. Looked up from germline, CDR1 is SGHTS and CDR2 is YDEGEE. CDR3 coding DNA: TGTGCCAGCAGCTCCTGGACTAGCGCCAATGAGCAGTTCTTC. Translated: CASSSWTSANEQFF.

The chain links TRBV25-1 to TRBJ2-7; a weak D match, TRBD1 (7 bases). The germline V and J ends were trimmed by 4 bases and 4 bases, with 17 bases remaining between them. There are 15 residues in the CDR3. Germline V lookup: CDR1 MGHDK, CDR2 SYGVNS. The CDR3 region has the DNA TGTGCCAGCAGTGGGGGGGAGACAGGGCTATACGAGCAGTACTTC. Translation: CASSGGETGLYEQYF.

The chain has TRBV9 and TRBJ2-7; D not resolved. The CDR3 spans 13 residues. The germline V gene encodes CDR1 SGDLS and CDR2 YYNGEE. The V and J ends lost 4 bases and 6 bases respectively, with 14 bases between them. CDR3 bases: TGTGCCAGCAGCCCGACACTCTATATCGAGCAGTACTTC. Translation gives CASSPTLYIEQYF.

The chain carries TRBV7-2 and TRBJ1-1, with 8 positions matching TRBD1. The V gene end was trimmed by 6 bases and the J gene end by 10 bases; junction bases not matched to a gene: 10. Germline values: CDR1 SGHTA, CDR2 FQGNSA. The CDR3 loop spans 13 amino acids. The chain's CDR3 is CASSYRGIEGAFF. The CDR3 DNA follows: TGTGCCAGCAGTTACAGGGGGATTGAGGGAGCTTTCTTT.

This clone showed up just a few times. This sequence joins TRBV5-3 and TRBJ1-5; 7 bases match TRBD1. TRBV5-3 is an ORF; its function is uncertain. Trimming took 5 bases from V and 0 from J; bases not matched to a gene: 23. The CDR3 contains 21 residues. The chain's CDR3 is CARRREPNRGALGNSNQPQHF. Here the CDR3 DNA reads TGTGCCAGAAGAAGAGAACCAAACAGGGGCGCTCTAGGTAATAGCAATCAGCCCCAGCATTTT.

This clone was seen more than once but under ten times. CDR3 in DNA: TGTGCCACCGGGGAGGGGTCTAATGAAAAACTGTTTTTT. This sequence encodes CATGEGSNEKLFF. The V call is TRBV28, the J call TRBJ1-4; D is possibly TRBD1 (5 bases). Per germline, CDR1 MDHEN and CDR2 SYDVKM. The V end lost 10 bases, the J end lost 3 bases, and 12 bases lay between the germline ends. The CDR3 sequence is 13 residues long.

As concerns this clone: A junction end diverges from the germline sequence, so it may reflect a read error. Other nucleotide sequences in the sample specify the same CDR3. The chain recombines TRBV7-9 with TRBJ1-1; D ambiguous. Germline values: CDR1 SEHNR, CDR2 FQNEAQ (reference sequence). The CDR3 loop spans 12 amino acids. CDR3 DNA: TGTGCAAGCAGCCTCAGACTCCTGGAAGCTTTCTTT. It translates to CASSLRLLEAFF.

This clone was counted between two and nine times. The chain joins TRBV30 to TRBJ2-1; perhaps TRBD2 as D (5 bases). CDR1 GTSNPN and CDR2 SVGIG come from the germline V gene (reference sequence). The CDR3 totals 14 residues. V shed 0 bases and J shed 4 bases, with 10 bases lying between them. The CDR3 loop is CAWSVGGLYNEQFF. In nucleotides, the CDR3 is TGTGCCTGGAGTGTAGGCGGACTGTACAATGAGCAGTTCTTC. The whole variable domain, filled in from reference TRBV30 and TRBJ2-1, reads SQTIHQWPATLVQPVGSPLSLECTVEGTSNPNLYWYRQAAGRGLQLLFYSVGIGQISSEVPQNLSASRPQDRQFILSSKKLLLSDSGFYLCAWSVGGLYNEQFFGPGTRLTVL.

This chain connects TRBV18 to TRBJ2-7; the D gene is possibly TRBD1 (6 bases). Trimming took off 2 bases at V and 8 bases at J, with 10 bases between the two ends. The germline V gene encodes CDR1 KGHSH and CDR2 LQKENI. The CDR3 length is 12 residues. The CDR3 bases are TGTGCCAGCTCACCAGAGGGGGACAAGCAGTACTTC. Encoded protein: CASSPEGDKQYF.

This chain connects TRBV6-1 to TRBJ2-1, with 9 positions matching TRBD2. V lost 4 bases, J lost 10 bases, and 8 bases stayed unmatched. The CDR3 is 14 residues long. The germline gives CDR1 MNHNS, CDR2 SASEGT. CDR3 coding DNA: TGTGCCAGCAGTGCCACGGGGACTAGCTTGGAGCAGTTCTTC. Its protein is CASSATGTSLEQFF.

A few counts support this clone. The chain couples TRBV6-1 to TRBJ2-7; 11 bases match TRBD2. With V trimmed by 4 bases and J by 3 bases, 5 bases remained unmatched. The CDR3 spans 15 residues. CDR1 and CDR2 from the germline V gene are MNHNS and SASEGT. CDR3 sequence reads: CASSALAGGFYEQYF. The CDR3 DNA reads TGTGCCAGCAGTGCCCTAGCGGGAGGCTTCTACGAGCAGTACTTC.

With respect to this clone: Other DNA sequences from this sample encode an identical CDR3 as well. The chain has TRBV28 and TRBJ1-1; D is ambiguous. The CDR3 length is 13 residues. The germline V gene has CDR1 MDHEN and CDR2 SYDVKM. Trimming left V 2 bases short and J 0 bases short, with 4 bases between. The CDR3 DNA reads as TGTGCCAGCAGTTTACAGATGAACACTGAAGCTTTCTTT. It yields the protein CASSLQMNTEAFF.

This clone was detected a few times. The chain combines TRBV7-8 with TRBJ2-1; the D is unclear. The CDR3 consists of 15 residues. CDR1 and CDR2 (germline): SGHVS, FQNEAQ. V lost 5 bases to trimming and J lost 0 bases, with 11 bases between them. Written as DNA, the CDR3 is TGTGCCAGCAGCCCCCCGTCCGGCTCCTACAATGAGCAGTTCTTC. This encodes CASSPPSGSYNEQFF.

This clone was detected only a few times. The chain carries TRBV5-1 and TRBJ1-1; 7 bases are shared with TRBD1. V trimming: 4 bases; J trimming: 6 bases; junction bases outside the gene matches: 9. Germline CDR1 SGHRS, CDR2 YFSETQ. CDR3 size: 14 residues. CDR3 sequence reads: CASSPGQAMAEAFF. As DNA, the CDR3 is TGCGCCAGCAGCCCTGGACAGGCCATGGCTGAAGCTTTCTTT.

The rearrangement joins TRBV6-1 to TRBJ1-2; TRBD1 aligns across 10 bases. The germline CDR1 and CDR2 sequences are MNHNS and SASEGT. The length of the CDR3 is 14 residues. J gave up 8 bases and V 3 bases, and 6 bases lay outside the gene matches. CDR3 DNA: TGTGCCAGCAGTGACGACAGGGGGCGTTCCGGCTACACCTTC. Protein sequence: CASSDDRGRSGYTF.

The rearrangement links TRBV5-8 to TRBJ2-3; 7 nucleotides agree with TRBD2. CDR1 SGHTS and CDR2 YDEGEE come from the germline V gene. The CDR3 has 15 amino acids. The V gene end was trimmed by 2 bases and the J gene end by 5 bases; junction bases not matched to a gene: 8. CDR3 sequence reads: CASSFARLAIDTQYF. The CDR3 DNA reads TGTGCCAGCAGCTTTGCGAGACTAGCTATAGATACGCAGTATTTT.

This clone came up a few times. The chain uses TRBV7-3 and TRBJ2-5; possible D gene TRBD2, 6 bases. Looked up from germline, CDR1 is SGHTA and CDR2 is FQGTGA. The length of the CDR3 is 13 residues. The ends were cut back, 4 bases at V and 2 bases at J, with 8 bases in the middle. This CDR3 reads CASSSGVQETQYF. CDR3 coding DNA: TGTGCCAGCAGCTCGGGAGTTCAAGAGACCCAGTACTTC.

The chain uses TRBV6-5 and TRBJ1-6; 8 bases agree with TRBD1. Germline trimming cut 6 bases from V and 6 bases from J; bases unmatched to any gene: 7. The length of the CDR3 is 15 residues. CDR1 and CDR2 from the germline V gene are MNHEY and SVGAGI. CDR3 sequence: CASSYDRGVNSPLHF. In DNA, the CDR3 is TGTGCCAGCAGCTACGACAGGGGTGTTAATTCACCCCTCCACTTT.

The genes are TRBV28 and TRBJ1-4; perhaps TRBD1 as D (5 bases). From germline, CDR1 is MDHEN and CDR2 SYDVKM. There are 14 residues in the CDR3. V lost 2 bases, J lost 7 bases, and 11 bases lay in between. The CDR3 sequence: CASSLQGAAEKLFF. The CDR3 region has the DNA TGTGCCAGCAGTTTACAGGGCGCTGCTGAAAAACTGTTTTTT.

The J gene is TRBJ2-7, the V gene TRBV25-1; 7 bases fit TRBD1. There are 15 residues in the CDR3. The germline gives CDR1 MGHDK, CDR2 SYGVNS. The junction had 14 bases not matched to a gene; V was cut back by 3 bases and J by 9 bases. The CDR3 region has the DNA TGTGCCAGCAGTGAGGCCGGGACAGAGCCCTCCCGGCAGTACTTC. It translates to CASSEAGTEPSRQYF.